A selection of T cell receptor beta chains follows, all from one sample in a study of shared clonotypes between healthy human individuals. Generated by immunoSEQ multiplex PCR, the TCRdb table keeps only in-frame clones and is missing some. The table lists some 500,000 clones, approximately 71% of them singletons, with around 12% in the top ten. Sequencing input: PBMCs. These receptors came from a woman in her thirties or forties in good health. Some clones in this sample may be carry-over from other donors' samples. The CDR3 runs from the conserved cysteine through the conserved F or W. The order of the fields is CDR3 length, D gene, V gene, clone size, J gene, CDR3 protein, CDR3 DNA. The D gene is left open where the match is weak. Size values are once, few and many counts, or a class for expanded clones, and some rows have none.

12	.	TRBV19	once	TRBJ1-2	CASSMVSYGYTF	TGTGCCAGTAGTATGGTCAGTTATGGCTACACCTTC
11	.	TRBV5-1	.	TRBJ2-1	CASKSGDEQFF	TGCGCCAGCAAATCAGGTGATGAGCAGTTCTTC
15	.	TRBV30	.	TRBJ2-3	CAWSVGGGSTDTQYF	TGTGCCTGGAGTGTGGGAGGGGGCAGCACAGATACGCAGTATTTT
15	TRBD2	TRBV6-5	.	TRBJ2-1	CASSRRSSGYNEQFF	TGTGCCAGCAGTCGCCGGTCTAGCGGCTACAATGAGCAGTTCTTC
14	.	TRBV19	few	TRBJ2-1	CASSIAGPYNEQFF	TGTGCCAGTAGTATAGCGGGACCCTACAATGAGCAGTTCTTC
15	.	TRBV2	.	TRBJ2-2	CASSKGSANTGELFF	TGTGCCAGCAGTAAGGGGTCTGCGAACACCGGGGAGCTGTTTTTT
17	TRBD2	TRBV10-2	.	TRBJ2-1	CASSESIFSGSSGEQFF	TGCGCCAGCAGTGAGTCGATTTTTAGCGGGAGTTCCGGAGAGCAGTTCTTC
17	.	TRBV7-9	.	TRBJ2-7	CASSPQPSGTAQGEQYF	TGTGCCAGCAGCCCTCAGCCAAGCGGGACAGCCCAGGGCGAGCAGTACTTC
15	TRBD2	TRBV5-1	.	TRBJ2-7	CASSLGLANPYEQYF	TGCGCCAGCAGCTTGGGACTAGCGAACCCCTACGAGCAGTACTTC
14	.	TRBV18	.	TRBJ2-7	CASSPPPRGYEQYF	TGTGCCAGCTCACCACCGCCCAGGGGTTACGAGCAGTACTTC
14	.	TRBV19	.	TRBJ1-1	CASNPRGARTEAFF	TGTGCCAGTAACCCCCGGGGGGCGCGGACTGAAGCTTTCTTT
14	TRBD2	TRBV19	.	TRBJ2-1	CASSISGRFNEQFF	TGTGCCAGTAGTATTAGCGGGAGATTCAATGAGCAGTTCTTC
13	.	TRBV10-3	.	TRBJ1-1	CAISAGAGTEAFF	TGTGCCATCAGTGCAGGGGCGGGCACTGAAGCTTTCTTT
14	.	TRBV7-2	.	TRBJ2-7	CASSLMGGAYEQYF	TGTGCCAGCAGCTTGATGGGCGGAGCCTACGAGCAGTACTTC
16	.	TRBV7-9	.	TRBJ2-1	CASGSPGLTPYNEQFF	TGTGCCAGCGGTTCTCCGGGACTCACGCCCTACAATGAGCAGTTCTTC